The rows below give T cell receptor beta chains drawn from one sample of a study of shared clonotypes between healthy human individuals. Sequencing was performed with immunoSEQ multiplex PCR; in TCRdb, only in-frame clones are kept and a portion is missing. The data show about 2,500,000 clones, more than 80% seen once. The sample consisted of naive CD4+ T cells sorted from blood. The receptors originated from a man aged 18 to 29 in good health. CDR3s include the opening cysteine and the closing phenylalanine or tryptophan. The D gene is left open where the match is weak. Clone size appears in some rows only: once, few, many, or a class for an expanded clone.

CDR3aa | CDR3nt | j_gene | abundance | d_gene | v_gene
CASSYTGQGNYGYTF | TGTGCCAGCAGTTACACGGGACAGGGAAACTATGGCTACACCTTC | TRBJ1-2 | NA | TRBD1 | TRBV6-6
CASSLGGVGAYEQYF | TGTGCCAGCAGTTTGGGGGGGGTCGGAGCCTACGAGCAGTACTTC | TRBJ2-7 | few | TRBD2 | TRBV28
CASSLGQMNTEAFF | TGTGCCAGCAGCCTGGGACAGATGAACACTGAAGCTTTCTTT | TRBJ1-1 | once | TRBD1 | TRBV5-4
CASSPPSIQTGEQYF | TGTGCCAGCTCACCACCCTCTATACAGACGGGAGAGCAGTACTTC | TRBJ2-5 | NA | NA | TRBV18
CASETGTGASYEQYF | TGTGCCAGCGAAACCGGGACAGGGGCCTCCTACGAGCAGTACTTC | TRBJ2-7 | NA | TRBD1 | TRBV6-5
CASSPLLTEAFF | TGTGCCAGCTCACCTCTTCTGACTGAAGCTTTCTTT | TRBJ1-1 | NA | NA | TRBV18
CAMKRQPNAEAFF | TGTGCCATGAAAAGACAGCCCAACGCTGAAGCTTTCTTT | TRBJ1-1 | NA | NA | TRBV10-3
CASIAGGVGYTF | TGTGCCAGCATTGCCGGGGGCGTAGGCTACACCTTC | TRBJ1-2 | NA | NA | TRBV19
CASSAGDVDGETQYF | TGTGCCAGCAGTGCAGGGGATGTCGATGGAGAGACCCAGTACTTC | TRBJ2-5 | NA | NA | TRBV6-1
CASSPAGGRYEQYF | TGTGCCAGCAGCCCGGCAGGGGGCAGGTACGAGCAGTACTTC | TRBJ2-7 | NA | TRBD1 | TRBV7-9
CAWSVGAGAEQYF | TGTGCCTGGAGTGTAGGGGCAGGGGCCGAGCAGTACTTC | TRBJ2-7 | NA | NA | TRBV30
CASSPGRGGTYEQYF | TGTGCCAGCTCACCAGGTAGGGGAGGAACCTACGAGCAGTACTTC | TRBJ2-7 | NA | NA | TRBV18
CSVERDRQGYEQYF | TGCAGCGTCGAACGCGACCGTCAGGGCTACGAGCAGTACTTC | TRBJ2-7 | NA | NA | TRBV29-1
CSVDRTNTEAFF | TGCAGCGTTGATCGTACGAACACTGAAGCTTTCTTT | TRBJ1-1 | few | NA | TRBV29-1
CASSTTLAGGGTDTQYF | TGTGCCAGCAGCACAACCCTAGCGGGAGGCGGCACAGATACGCAGTATTTT | TRBJ2-3 | NA | TRBD2 | TRBV9
CATSRVGTGRSYEQYF | TGTGCCACCAGCAGAGTCGGGACAGGAAGATCCTACGAGCAGTACTTC | TRBJ2-7 | NA | TRBD1 | TRBV15
CASRGTGGYQPQHF | TGTGCCAGCAGGGGGACAGGAGGTTATCAGCCCCAGCATTTT | TRBJ1-5 | NA | TRBD1 | TRBV28
CSVKGGGTEAFF | TGCAGCGTTAAAGGGGGGGGAACTGAAGCTTTCTTT | TRBJ1-1 | NA | NA | TRBV29-1
CASSDFASGASYNEQFF | TGCGCCAGCAGTGATTTTGCTAGCGGGGCATCCTACAATGAGCAGTTCTTC | TRBJ2-1 | NA | TRBD2 | TRBV10-1
CASSYVDKNTGELFF | TGTGCCAGCAGTTACGTAGACAAGAACACCGGGGAGCTGTTTTTT | TRBJ2-2 | NA | NA | TRBV6-5
CASSPQTGQESPLHF | TGTGCCAGCAGCCCCCAAACAGGGCAGGAGTCACCCCTCCACTTT | TRBJ1-6 | NA | NA | TRBV11-2
CASSLTGTGVPGANVLTF | TGTGCCAGCAGCTTGACCGGGACAGGGGTCCCTGGGGCCAACGTCCTGACTTTC | TRBJ2-6 | NA | TRBD1 | TRBV5-5
CASSSWTSGGTDTQYF | TGTGCCAGCAGCTCGTGGACTAGCGGGGGTACAGATACGCAGTATTTT | TRBJ2-3 | NA | TRBD2 | TRBV7-9
CASMRQASWSGANVLTF | TGTGCCAGCATGAGACAGGCCTCCTGGTCTGGGGCCAACGTCCTGACTTTC | TRBJ2-6 | NA | NA | TRBV2
CASSVTGDGYTF | TGTGCCAGCAGTGTAACAGGGGATGGCTACACCTTC | TRBJ1-2 | NA | TRBD1 | TRBV28
CASSIETSGRAGAKNIQYF | TGTGCCAGTAGTATTGAGACTAGCGGGAGGGCGGGGGCCAAAAACATTCAGTACTTC | TRBJ2-4 | NA | TRBD2 | TRBV19
CAPRDLFYEAFF | TGTGCCCCCCGGGACCTTTTTTATGAAGCTTTCTTT | TRBJ1-1 | NA | NA | TRBV19
CASSPLTGATNTGELFF | TGCGCCAGCAGCCCCCTGACAGGAGCCACGAACACCGGGGAGCTGTTTTTT | TRBJ2-2 | NA | NA | TRBV5-1
CASSLSRLSNQPQHF | TGTGCCAGCAGTTTATCCAGGTTGAGCAATCAGCCCCAGCATTTT | TRBJ1-5 | once | NA | TRBV6-5
CASSFWTHHSGNTIYF | TGTGCCAGCAGTTTCTGGACACACCACTCTGGAAACACCATATATTTT | TRBJ1-3 | once | NA | TRBV28
CASSIGKGTPDTQYF | TGTGCCAGTAGTATAGGGAAAGGGACCCCAGATACGCAGTATTTT | TRBJ2-3 | once | NA | TRBV19
CASMRADLLSGANVLTF | TGTGCCAGCATGAGAGCGGACCTTCTCTCTGGGGCCAACGTCCTGACTTTC | TRBJ2-6 | NA | NA | TRBV2
CASSIVVNYGYTF | TGTGCCAGTAGTATAGTAGTGAACTATGGCTACACCTTC | TRBJ1-2 | NA | NA | TRBV19
CASSLTAGGYNEQFF | TGTGCCAGCAGCTTAACGGCGGGGGGTTACAATGAGCAGTTCTTC | TRBJ2-1 | NA | TRBD2 | TRBV7-3
CASSYGTGVYEQYF | TGTGCCAGCAGTTATGGGACAGGGGTCTACGAGCAGTACTTC | TRBJ2-7 | once | TRBD1 | TRBV6-6
CASSSDFGGLLHF | TGTGCCAGCAGTTCCGATTTCGGGGGGCTCCTCCACTTT | TRBJ1-6 | NA | NA | TRBV6-5
CAWSVRTGETQYF | TGTGCCTGGAGTGTACGGACCGGGGAGACCCAGTACTTC | TRBJ2-5 | once | NA | TRBV30
CASSGLRATDTQYF | TGTGCCAGCAGCGGACTACGGGCCACAGATACGCAGTATTTT | TRBJ2-3 | NA | NA | TRBV5-6
CASSLVGGVKDGYTF | TGTGCCAGCAGCTTAGTCGGAGGGGTAAAGGACGGCTACACCTTC | TRBJ1-2 | NA | NA | TRBV7-6
CASSPHRKAISGRRYNQPQHF | TGTGCCAGCAGTCCCCATCGTAAAGCTATATCGGGACGGAGATACAATCAGCCCCAGCATTTT | TRBJ1-5 | NA | NA | TRBV27
CASSEYGTTGGELFF | TGTGCCAGCAGTGAATATGGGACTACGGGCGGGGAGCTGTTTTTT | TRBJ2-2 | NA | TRBD2 | TRBV25-1
CAWRRVGGVNSPLHF | TGTGCCTGGAGGAGGGTAGGGGGTGTGAATTCACCCCTCCACTTT | TRBJ1-6 | NA | NA | TRBV30
CASSGTATYEQYF | TGTGCCAGCAGCGGGACAGCAACCTACGAGCAGTACTTC | TRBJ2-7 | NA | TRBD1 | TRBV28
CASSLKVEGQGRVGTGELFF | TGCGCCAGCAGCCTCAAAGTGGAGGGACAGGGAAGAGTAGGCACCGGGGAGCTGTTTTTT | TRBJ2-2 | NA | TRBD1 | TRBV4-1
CASSTSGTNSGNTIYF | TGCGCCAGCAGTACATCCGGGACAAACTCTGGAAACACCATATATTTT | TRBJ1-3 | NA | NA | TRBV5-1
CASSSRTGVYEQYF | TGTGCCAGCAGTTCTAGGACAGGGGTCTACGAGCAGTACTTC | TRBJ2-7 | NA | TRBD1 | TRBV27
CASSLPGEGGYTF | TGTGCCAGCAGCTTGCCAGGGGAGGGAGGCTACACCTTC | TRBJ1-2 | NA | NA | TRBV5-4
CSARPDEQYF | TGCAGTGCCAGACCAGACGAGCAGTACTTC | TRBJ2-7 | NA | NA | TRBV20-1
CASSWRGRTDEQFF | TGTGCCAGCAGCTGGCGGGGGCGCACGGATGAGCAGTTCTTC | TRBJ2-1 | NA | NA | TRBV7-9
CASSEVNGLRIGEQFF | TGTGCCAGCAGTGAAGTCAATGGACTCCGGATTGGGGAGCAGTTCTTC | TRBJ2-1 | once | NA | TRBV6-1
CAWSSNQPQHF | TGTGCCTGGAGCTCCAATCAGCCCCAGCATTTT | TRBJ1-5 | few | NA | TRBV30
CASRAGGKGIETQYF | TGTGCCAGCAGGGCTGGGGGCAAGGGGATAGAGACCCAGTACTTC | TRBJ2-5 | NA | NA | TRBV2
CASSLSPYNSPLHF | TGTGCCAGCAGCTTAAGTCCGTATAATTCACCCCTCCACTTT | TRBJ1-6 | NA | NA | TRBV7-3
CASRQNYGYTF | TGTGCCAGCCGACAGAACTATGGCTACACCTTC | TRBJ1-2 | NA | NA | TRBV28
CAISSKLAGSIDEQFF | TGTGCCATCAGCAGTAAACTAGCGGGTTCCATTGATGAGCAGTTCTTC | TRBJ2-1 | NA | TRBD2 | TRBV10-3
CASSPHSTNEKLFF | TGTGCCAGCAGCCCGCACAGCACTAATGAAAAACTGTTTTTT | TRBJ1-4 | NA | NA | TRBV7-2
CASSSALGGEQFF | TGTGCCAGCAGCTCCGCTCTGGGAGGTGAGCAGTTCTTC | TRBJ2-1 | NA | NA | TRBV9
CASSAGGIEQFF | TGCGCCAGCAGCGCGGGTGGTATTGAGCAGTTCTTC | TRBJ2-1 | NA | NA | TRBV5-1